The 18 T cell receptor beta chains listed next were all sequenced from one sample in a study of cytomegalovirus exposure and HLA in healthy donors. This PCR relied on a set of 60 Vbeta primers and 13 Jbeta primers. Libraries were prepared by immunoSEQ multiplex PCR; TCRdb keeps only in-frame clonotypes and omits some of them. The data contain some 200,000 clones, approximately 84% of them seen just once; the ten biggest clones take up about 3.1%. The specimen sequenced was PBMCs. These receptors all stem from a female donor in good health and CMV-seronegative.

The chain joins TRBV10-3 to TRBJ2-3, with 8 positions matching TRBD2. The junction had 7 bases not matched to a gene; V was cut back by 7 bases and J by 4 bases. The CDR3 runs 14 residues. CDR1 and CDR2 (germline): ENHRY, SYGVKD. The CDR3 DNA is TGTGCCATCAAACCGGGGGGGCAGGCAGATACGCAGTATTTT. It is translated as CAIKPGGQADTQYF.

This clone was seen a single time. The chain has TRBV5-1 and TRBJ1-6, with 12 bases lining up with TRBD1. This CDR3 is 17 amino acids long. V trimming: 5 bases; J trimming: 3 bases; junction bases outside the gene matches: 6. CDR1 and CDR2 (germline): SGHRS, YFSETQ. The CDR3 loop reads CASSPGQGAFYNSPLHF. Here the CDR3 DNA reads TGCGCCAGCAGTCCGGGACAGGGGGCTTTCTATAATTCACCCCTCCACTTT. The variable domain in full, completed from reference TRBV5-1 and TRBJ1-6, reads KAGVTQTPRYLIKTRGQQVTLSCSPISGHRSVSWYQQTPGQGLQFLFEYFSETQRNKGNFPGRFSGRQFSNSRSEMNVSTLELGDSALYLCASSPGQGAFYNSPLHFGNGTRLTVT.

The chain has TRBV11-2 and TRBJ1-1, with unresolved D. The ends were cut back, 5 bases at V and 1 base at J, with 8 bases in the middle. The germline CDR1 and CDR2 sequences are SGHAT and FQNNGV. This CDR3 has 13 amino acids. In DNA form, the CDR3 reads TGTGCCAGCAGCAGCGACCGGAACACTGAAGCTTTCTTT. Residues: CASSSDRNTEAFF.

The gene calls are TRBV19 and TRBJ2-1; weak D call: TRBD1 (8 bases). This CDR3 spans 16 amino acids. Germline V lookup: CDR1 LNHDA, CDR2 SQIVND (reference sequence). V dropped 7 bases and J dropped 4 bases, with 20 bases sitting between them. The CDR3 region is CASTYSTGEGYNEQFF. In DNA form, the CDR3 reads TGTGCCAGTACCTACTCGACAGGGGAGGGGTACAATGAGCAGTTCTTC.

V gene TRBV4-1 combines with J gene TRBJ2-1; the D is unclear. V lost 1 base and J lost 0, with 16 bases in between. The V gene's germline CDR1 is MGHRA and CDR2 YSYEKL. There are 18 residues in the CDR3. CDR3 region: CASSQVNGAPSSYNEQFF. CDR3 sequence (DNA): TGCGCCAGCAGCCAAGTCAATGGTGCCCCTAGCTCCTACAATGAGCAGTTCTTC.

The chain is built from TRBV9 and TRBJ1-6; 10 nucleotides match TRBD1. The CDR3 consists of 14 residues. Germline V gene sequence: CDR1 SGDLS, CDR2 YYNGEE. After removal of 3 bases from V and 8 bases from J, the junction contained 2 bases not matched to a gene. The CDR3 nucleotides read TGTGCCAGCAGCGGACAGGGGGCGTATTCACCCCTCCACTTT. As protein: CASSGQGAYSPLHF.

The chain is built from TRBV15 and TRBJ1-6; the D gene is possibly TRBD1 (5 bases). The CDR3 runs to 14 residues. The germline CDR1 and CDR2 sequences are LNHNV and YYDKDF (reference sequence). V was clipped by 0 bases and J by 7 bases, with 7 bases between them. In nucleotides, the CDR3 is TGTGCCACCAGCAGAGATCAGGGAAATTCACCCCTCCACTTT. Its translation is CATSRDQGNSPLHF.

This clone was observed a handful of times. The V gene is TRBV9, the J gene TRBJ1-2; TRBD1 aligns across 10 bases. Germline values: CDR1 SGDLS, CDR2 YYNGEE. After removal of 4 bases from V and 6 bases from J, the junction contained 6 bases not matched to a gene. The CDR3 loop spans 14 amino acids. The CDR3 region has the DNA TGTGCCAGCAGCATCTCCGGGACAGGGGATGGCTACACCTTC. This gives the protein CASSISGTGDGYTF.

V is TRBV15 and J is TRBJ2-3; D is unclear. The germline CDR1 and CDR2 sequences are LNHNV and YYDKDF (reference sequence). The CDR3 contains 17 residues. V lost 5 bases, J lost 2 bases, and 20 bases lay in between. The CDR3 DNA reads TGTGCCACCAGCCCCATAGTTATCCGGTCAAACACAGATACGCAGTATTTT. It translates to CATSPIVIRSNTDTQYF.

The rearrangement links TRBV7-2 to TRBJ1-4; D not resolved. The germline gives CDR1 SGHTA, CDR2 FQGNSA. The CDR3 loop spans 13 amino acids. Trimming shortened V by 7 bases and J by 4 bases, and 10 bases separated the two germline ends. CDR3 loop: CASTKLVNEKLFF. CDR3 nucleotide sequence: TGTGCCAGCACCAAACTAGTTAATGAAAAACTGTTTTTT. The variable domain in full, with the rest retrieved from reference TRBV7-2 and TRBJ1-4, is GAGVSQSPSNKVTEKGKDVELRCDPISGHTALYWYRQSLGQGLEFLIYFQGNSAPDKSGLPSDRFSAERTGGSVSTLTIQRTQQEDSAVYLCASTKLVNEKLFFGSGTQLSVL.

This chain joins TRBV10-3 and TRBJ2-2; D perhaps matches TRBD2 (5 bases). The CDR3 consists of 15 residues. Germline V gene sequence: CDR1 ENHRY, CDR2 SYGVKD. Trimming shortened V by 6 bases and J by 1 base, and 12 bases separated the two germline ends. In DNA form, the CDR3 reads TGTGCCATCAGGACCGGCGGGCTGAACACCGGGGAGCTGTTTTTT. This gives the protein CAIRTGGLNTGELFF.

A word on this clone: Other DNA sequences from this sample encode an identical CDR3 as well. This chain uses TRBV6-5 with TRBJ2-3, with 9 bases that match TRBD2. The ends lost 0 bases at V and 4 bases at J; junction bases unmatched: 2. This CDR3 comprises 15 residues. Germline-derived CDR1 and CDR2 are MNHEY and SVGAGI. CDR3 loop: CASSYSAGGADTQYF. CDR3 in DNA: TGTGCCAGCAGTTACTCGGCGGGGGGGGCAGATACGCAGTATTTT.

This clone was counted only a few times. This chain connects TRBV27 to TRBJ1-5; the D is unclear. V was clipped by 0 bases and J by 6 bases, with 9 bases between them. This CDR3 comprises 14 residues. Germline V gene sequence: CDR1 MNHEY, CDR2 SMNVEV (reference sequence). Here the CDR3 DNA reads TGTGCCAGCAGTTTATCGTCATCCGGTCAGCCCCAGCATTTT. Protein sequence: CASSLSSSGQPQHF.

This clone was seen only a few times. V usage is TRBV7-9 and J usage is TRBJ2-3; 9 bases match TRBD2. V gave up 3 bases and J gave up 4 bases; unmatched junction bases: 11. The CDR3 consists of 17 residues. Per germline, CDR1 SEHNR and CDR2 FQNEAQ (reference sequence). In DNA, the CDR3 is TGTGCCAGCAGCTTTGGGACAAGACTAGCGGATTCAGATACGCAGTATTTT. Translating it yields CASSFGTRLADSDTQYF.

This clone is a singleton in its sample. The chain employs TRBV10-3 and TRBJ2-1; 9 positions agree with TRBD1. CDR3 length equals 15 residues. The germline gives CDR1 ENHRY, CDR2 SYGVKD. V was clipped by 6 bases and J by 5 bases; unmatched bases: 8. The CDR3 region has the DNA TGTGCCATCAGACCGGACAGGGGAAGTAACAATGAGCAGTTCTTC. Protein product: CAIRPDRGSNNEQFF.

The rearrangement links TRBV27 to TRBJ2-7; D not certain. V shed 4 bases and J shed 0 bases, with 7 bases lying between them. Per the germline V gene, CDR1 is MNHEY and CDR2 is SMNVEV (reference sequence). The CDR3 contains 13 residues. This CDR3 is CASSSYSSYEQYF. DNA of the CDR3: TGTGCCAGCAGTTCCTACAGCTCCTACGAGCAGTACTTC.

This sequence joins TRBV28 and TRBJ2-7; 8 bases match TRBD2. Germline V gene data show CDR1 as MDHEN and CDR2 as SYDVKM. CDR3 size: 14 residues. The V gene end was trimmed by 3 bases and the J gene end by 5 bases; junction bases not matched to a gene: 6. The CDR3: CASSFSGSGNEQYF. CDR3 sequence (DNA): TGTGCCAGCAGTTTCAGCGGGAGTGGCAACGAGCAGTACTTC.

This chain links TRBV6-5 with TRBJ1-2; D is perhaps TRBD1 (6 bases). CDR1 and CDR2 (germline): MNHEY, SVGAGI. There are 14 residues in the CDR3. Trimming pared 9 bases from V and 5 bases from J, leaving 19 bases between. Here the CDR3 DNA reads TGTGCCAGTCCGGGGAGGGGGTCGTGTTATGGCTACACCTTC. Translating gives CASPGRGSCYGYTF.